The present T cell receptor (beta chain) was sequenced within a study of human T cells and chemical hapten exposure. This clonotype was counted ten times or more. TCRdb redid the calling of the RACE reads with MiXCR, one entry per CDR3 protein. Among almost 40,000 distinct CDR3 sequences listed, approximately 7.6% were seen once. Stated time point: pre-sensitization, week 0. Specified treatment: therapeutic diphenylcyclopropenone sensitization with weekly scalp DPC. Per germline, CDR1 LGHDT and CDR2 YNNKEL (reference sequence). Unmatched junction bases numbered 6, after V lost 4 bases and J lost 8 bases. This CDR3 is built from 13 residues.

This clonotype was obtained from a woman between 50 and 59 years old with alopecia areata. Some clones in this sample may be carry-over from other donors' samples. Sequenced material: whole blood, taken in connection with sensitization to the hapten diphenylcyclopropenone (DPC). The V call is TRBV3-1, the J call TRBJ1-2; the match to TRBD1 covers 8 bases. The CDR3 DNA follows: TGTGCCAGCAGCCGCGGACAGGGAGGAGGCTACACCTTC. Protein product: CASSRGQGGGYTF.